This T cell receptor beta chain was obtained from a study of regulatory T cells in long-lasting Graves disease. Study-level information: Persistent Graves' disease denoted over 5 years of antithyroid drugs plus positive TSH receptor antibodies.

Regarding time point: persistent/refractory GD, antithyroid drugs over 5 years with positive TRAb. From RNA extracted from PBMCs, the TCR library was made. Investigators prepared the TCR beta libraries by applying iRepertoire HTBI primers and Arm-PCR of CDR3 regions. TCRdb called the multiplex PCR reads again in MiXCR, with one record for every CDR3 protein. This sample has about 430,000 distinct CDR3 sequences, with roughly 23% found just once. This clonotype was seen more than once but under ten times. Germline V gene sequence: CDR1 SGHRS, CDR2 YFSETQ. The CDR3 sequence is 17 residues long. V was pared by 0 bases and J by 5 bases, with 21 bases between.

The chain links TRBV5-1 to TRBJ2-7; maybe TRBD1 (6 bases). The sequences come from peripheral blood mononuclear cells (PBMCs), collected when the disease was refractory, from a patient treated with antithyroid drugs. The source of this sequence is a female donor with Graves disease. The CDR3 region is CASSLDGWGRSEHEQYF. The CDR3, as DNA: TGCGCCAGCAGCTTGGATGGTTGGGGGCGGTCGGAGCACGAGCAGTACTTC. Full variable domain (outside the CDR3, taken from reference TRBV5-1 and TRBJ2-7): KAGVTQTPRYLIKTRGQQVTLSCSPISGHRSVSWYQQTPGQGLQFLFEYFSETQRNKGNFPGRFSGRQFSNSRSEMNVSTLELGDSALYLCASSLDGWGRSEHEQYFGPGTRLTVT.